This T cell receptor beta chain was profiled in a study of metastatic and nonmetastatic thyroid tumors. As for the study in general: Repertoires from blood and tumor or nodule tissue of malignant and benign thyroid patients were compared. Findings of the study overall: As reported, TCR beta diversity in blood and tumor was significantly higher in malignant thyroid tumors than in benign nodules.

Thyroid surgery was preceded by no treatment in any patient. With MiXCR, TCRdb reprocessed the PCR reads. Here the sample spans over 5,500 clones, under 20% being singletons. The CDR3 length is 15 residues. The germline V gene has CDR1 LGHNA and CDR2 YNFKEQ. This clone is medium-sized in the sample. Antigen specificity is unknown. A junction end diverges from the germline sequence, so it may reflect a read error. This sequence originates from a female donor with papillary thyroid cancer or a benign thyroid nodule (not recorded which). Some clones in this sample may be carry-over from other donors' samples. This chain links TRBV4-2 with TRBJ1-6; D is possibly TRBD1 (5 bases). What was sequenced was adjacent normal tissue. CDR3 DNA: TGTGCCAGCAGCCAAGGGGATAGGGGATATTCACCCCTCTACTTT. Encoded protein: CASSQGDRGYSPLYF.